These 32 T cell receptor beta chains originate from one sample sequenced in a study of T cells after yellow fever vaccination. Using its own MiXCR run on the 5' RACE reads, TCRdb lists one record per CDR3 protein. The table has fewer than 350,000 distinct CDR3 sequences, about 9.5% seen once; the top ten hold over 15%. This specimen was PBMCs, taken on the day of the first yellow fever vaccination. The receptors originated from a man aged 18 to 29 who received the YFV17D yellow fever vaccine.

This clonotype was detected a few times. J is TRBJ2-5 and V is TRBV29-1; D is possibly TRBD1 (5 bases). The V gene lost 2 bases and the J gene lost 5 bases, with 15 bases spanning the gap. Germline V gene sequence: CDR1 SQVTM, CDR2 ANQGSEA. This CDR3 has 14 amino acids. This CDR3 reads CSVESRATRETQYF. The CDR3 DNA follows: TGCAGCGTTGAAAGCAGGGCGACGAGGGAGACCCAGTACTTC.

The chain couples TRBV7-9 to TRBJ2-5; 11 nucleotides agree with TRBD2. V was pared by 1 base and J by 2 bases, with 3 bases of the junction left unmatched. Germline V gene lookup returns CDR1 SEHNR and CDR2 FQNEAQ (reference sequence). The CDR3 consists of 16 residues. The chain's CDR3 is CASSLGLAGRQETQYF. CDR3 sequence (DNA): TGTGCCAGCAGCTTAGGACTAGCGGGACGTCAAGAGACCCAGTACTTC.

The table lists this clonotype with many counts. The CDR3 coding sequence is TGTGCCAGCAGCCGGCCCGGCGGGAGCCCCGGGGAGCTGTTTTTT. Its protein product is CASSRPGGSPGELFF. This sequence joins TRBV3-1 and TRBJ2-2; TRBD2 matches 7 bases. Germline assignment: CDR1 LGHDT and CDR2 YNNKEL (reference sequence). This CDR3 spans 15 amino acids. Trimming cost V 4 bases and J 6 bases; bases outside gene matches: 8.

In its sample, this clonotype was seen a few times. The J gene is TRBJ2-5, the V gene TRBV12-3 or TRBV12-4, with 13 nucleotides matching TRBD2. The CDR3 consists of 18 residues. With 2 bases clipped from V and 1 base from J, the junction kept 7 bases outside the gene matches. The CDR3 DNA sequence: TGTGCCAGCAGTTTAAGGTGGACTAGCGGGGGACCCCAAGAGACCCAGTACTTC. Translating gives CASSLRWTSGGPQETQYF.

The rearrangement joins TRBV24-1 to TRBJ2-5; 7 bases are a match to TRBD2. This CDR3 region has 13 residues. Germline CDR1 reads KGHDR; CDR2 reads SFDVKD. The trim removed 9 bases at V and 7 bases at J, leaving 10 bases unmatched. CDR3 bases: TGTGCCACCGCGGAGAGGCCGGGGGGGACCCAGTACTTC. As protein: CATAERPGGTQYF.

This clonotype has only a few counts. DNA for the CDR3: TGCGCCAGCAGCTTGATCAGTAACAATGAGCAGTTCTTC. As protein: CASSLISNNEQFF. The chain uses TRBV5-1 and TRBJ2-1; D gene uncertain. V was pared by 1 base and J by 5 bases, with 7 bases between. Germline CDR1 reads SGHRS; CDR2 reads YFSETQ. This CDR3 region has 13 residues.

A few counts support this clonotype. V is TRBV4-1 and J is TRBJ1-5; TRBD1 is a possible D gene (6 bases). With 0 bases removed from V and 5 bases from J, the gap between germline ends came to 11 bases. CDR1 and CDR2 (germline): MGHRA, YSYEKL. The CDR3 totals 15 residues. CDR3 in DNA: TGCGCCAGCAGCCAAGACAGGGGAGTACATCAGCCCCAGCATTTT. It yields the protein CASSQDRGVHQPQHF.

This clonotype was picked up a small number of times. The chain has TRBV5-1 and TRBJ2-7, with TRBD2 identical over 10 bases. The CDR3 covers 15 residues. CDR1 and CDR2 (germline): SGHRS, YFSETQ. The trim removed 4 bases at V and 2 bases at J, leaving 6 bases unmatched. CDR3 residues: CASSPPSGGPYEQYF. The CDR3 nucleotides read TGCGCCAGCAGCCCTCCTAGCGGGGGTCCCTACGAGCAGTACTTC.

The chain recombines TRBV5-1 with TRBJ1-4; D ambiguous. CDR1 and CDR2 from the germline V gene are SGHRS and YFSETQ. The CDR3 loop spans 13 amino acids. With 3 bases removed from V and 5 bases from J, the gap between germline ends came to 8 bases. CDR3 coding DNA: TGCGCCAGCAGCTACGACCTCAATGAAAAACTGTTTTTT. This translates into CASSYDLNEKLFF.

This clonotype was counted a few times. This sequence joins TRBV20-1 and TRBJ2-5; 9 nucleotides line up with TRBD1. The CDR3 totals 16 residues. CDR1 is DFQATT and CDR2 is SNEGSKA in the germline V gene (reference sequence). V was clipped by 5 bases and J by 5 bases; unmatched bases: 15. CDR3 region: CSAPRPGTGTEETQYF. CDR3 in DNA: TGCAGTGCTCCTAGGCCCGGGACAGGGACGGAGGAGACCCAGTACTTC.

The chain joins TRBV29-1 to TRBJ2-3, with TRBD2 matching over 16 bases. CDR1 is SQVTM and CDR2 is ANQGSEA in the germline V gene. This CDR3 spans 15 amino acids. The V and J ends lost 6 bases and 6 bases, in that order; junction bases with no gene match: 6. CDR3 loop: CSVGLAGGLEDTQYF. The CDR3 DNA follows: TGCAGCGTGGGACTAGCGGGGGGGCTCGAGGATACGCAGTATTTT.

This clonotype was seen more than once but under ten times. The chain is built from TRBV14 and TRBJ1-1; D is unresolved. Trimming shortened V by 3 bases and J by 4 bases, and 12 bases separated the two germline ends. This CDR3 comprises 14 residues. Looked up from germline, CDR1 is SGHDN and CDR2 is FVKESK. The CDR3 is CASSHDGAGTEAFF. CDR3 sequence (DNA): TGTGCCAGCAGCCACGATGGTGCGGGCACTGAAGCTTTCTTT.

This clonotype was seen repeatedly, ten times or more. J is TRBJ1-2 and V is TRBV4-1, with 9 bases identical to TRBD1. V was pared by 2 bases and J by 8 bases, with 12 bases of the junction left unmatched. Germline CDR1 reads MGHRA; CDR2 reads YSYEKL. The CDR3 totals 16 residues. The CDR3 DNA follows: TGCGCCAGCAGCCAATCCCTGGGACAGGGATGGGAAGGCTACACCTTC. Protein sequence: CASSQSLGQGWEGYTF.

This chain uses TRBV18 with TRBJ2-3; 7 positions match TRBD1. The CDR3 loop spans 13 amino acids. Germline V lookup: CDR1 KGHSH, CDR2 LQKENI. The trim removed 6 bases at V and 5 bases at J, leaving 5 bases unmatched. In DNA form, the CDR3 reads TGTGCCAGCTCCCTCGGGACAGAAGATACGCAGTATTTT. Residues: CASSLGTEDTQYF. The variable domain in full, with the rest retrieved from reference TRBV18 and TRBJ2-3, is NAGVMQNPRHLVRRRGQEARLRCSPMKGHSHVYWYRQLPEEGLKFMVYLQKENIIDESGMPKERFSAEFPKEGPSILRIQQVVRGDSAAYFCASSLGTEDTQYFGPGTRLTVL.

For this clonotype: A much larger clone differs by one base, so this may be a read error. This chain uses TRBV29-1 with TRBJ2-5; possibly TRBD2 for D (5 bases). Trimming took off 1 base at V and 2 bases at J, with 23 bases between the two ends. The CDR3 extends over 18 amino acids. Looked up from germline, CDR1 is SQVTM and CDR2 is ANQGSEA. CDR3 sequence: CSVEGTSGFIGVQETQYF. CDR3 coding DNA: TGCAGCGTTGAAGGGACGAGTGGGTTTATCGGGGTACAAGAGACCCAGTACTTC. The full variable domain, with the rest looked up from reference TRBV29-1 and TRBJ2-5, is SAVISQKPSRDICQRGTSLTIQCQVDSQVTMMFWYRQQPGQSLTLIATANQGSEATYESGFVIDKFPISRPNLTFSTLTVSNMSPEDSSIYLCSVEGTSGFIGVQETQYFGPGTRLLVL.

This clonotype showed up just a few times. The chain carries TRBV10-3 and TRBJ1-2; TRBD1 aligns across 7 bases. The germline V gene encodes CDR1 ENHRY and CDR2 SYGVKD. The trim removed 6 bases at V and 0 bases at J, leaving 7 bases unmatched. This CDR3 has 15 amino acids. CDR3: CAISLGQAANYGYTF. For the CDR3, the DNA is TGTGCCATCAGCCTAGGACAGGCAGCTAACTATGGCTACACCTTC.

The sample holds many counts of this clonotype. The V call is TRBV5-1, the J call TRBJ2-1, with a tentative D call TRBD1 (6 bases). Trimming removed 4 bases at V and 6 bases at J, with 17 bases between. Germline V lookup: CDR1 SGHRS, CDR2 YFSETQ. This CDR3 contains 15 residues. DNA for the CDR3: TGCGCCAGCAGCACCGCCCGGACAGAACGCAATGAGCAGTTCTTC. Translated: CASSTARTERNEQFF.

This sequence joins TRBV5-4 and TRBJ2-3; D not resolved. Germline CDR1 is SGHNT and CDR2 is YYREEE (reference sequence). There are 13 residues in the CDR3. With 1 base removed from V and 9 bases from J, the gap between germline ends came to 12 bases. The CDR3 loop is CASSLFEVNTQYF. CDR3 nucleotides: TGTGCCAGCAGCTTGTTCGAGGTTAACACGCAGTATTTT.

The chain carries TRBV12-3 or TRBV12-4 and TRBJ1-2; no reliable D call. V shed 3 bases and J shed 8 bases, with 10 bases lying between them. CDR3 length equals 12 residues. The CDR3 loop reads CASSFRDQGYTF. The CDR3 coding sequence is TGTGCCAGCAGTTTCCGGGATCAAGGCTACACCTTC.

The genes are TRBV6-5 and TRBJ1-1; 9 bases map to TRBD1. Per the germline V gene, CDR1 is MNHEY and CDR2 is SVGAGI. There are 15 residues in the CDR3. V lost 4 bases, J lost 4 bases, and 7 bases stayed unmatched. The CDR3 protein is CASSSRVTGGTEAFF. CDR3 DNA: TGTGCCAGCAGTTCCCGGGTGACAGGGGGCACTGAAGCTTTCTTT.

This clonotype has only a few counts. CDR3 sequence reads: CSVEFTADRGGYTEAFF. CDR3 nucleotides: TGCAGCGTTGAATTCACGGCGGACAGGGGCGGTTACACTGAAGCTTTCTTT. The rearrangement links TRBV29-1 to TRBJ1-1, with TRBD1 matching 9 bases. CDR3 size: 17 residues. Germline loops: CDR1 SQVTM, CDR2 ANQGSEA. V lost 2 bases, J lost 3 bases, and 13 bases stayed unmatched.

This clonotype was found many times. The DNA for the CDR3 is TGCAGTGCTCCTTCCCTACTAGCGGGGGGCTACAATGAGCAGTTCTTC. Protein product: CSAPSLLAGGYNEQFF. This chain uses TRBV20-1 with TRBJ2-1; the match to TRBD2 covers 12 bases. J lost 3 bases, V lost 5 bases, and 8 bases had no gene match. There are 16 residues in the CDR3. Per germline, CDR1 DFQATT and CDR2 SNEGSKA (reference sequence).

This CDR3 reads CASSPWDRGSYEQYF. CDR3 in DNA: TGTGCCAGCAGCCCCTGGGACAGGGGCTCCTACGAGCAGTACTTC. The rearrangement links TRBV3-1 to TRBJ2-7; 10 bases are a match to TRBD1. Germline assignment: CDR1 LGHDT and CDR2 YNNKEL (reference sequence). CDR3 length: 15 residues. J was trimmed by 0 bases and V by 4 bases; bases with no gene match: 3.

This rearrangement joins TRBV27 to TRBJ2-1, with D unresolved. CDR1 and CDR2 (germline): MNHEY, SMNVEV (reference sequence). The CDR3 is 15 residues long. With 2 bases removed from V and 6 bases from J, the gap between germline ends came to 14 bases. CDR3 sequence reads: CASSLTPGPVNEQFF. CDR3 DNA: TGTGCCAGCAGTTTAACCCCCGGGCCGGTCAATGAGCAGTTCTTC.

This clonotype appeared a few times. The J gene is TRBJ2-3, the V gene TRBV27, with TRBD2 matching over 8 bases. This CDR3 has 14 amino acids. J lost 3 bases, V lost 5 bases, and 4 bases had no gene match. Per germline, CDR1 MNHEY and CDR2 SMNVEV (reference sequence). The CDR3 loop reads CASSAGLATDTQYF. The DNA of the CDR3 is TGTGCCAGCAGTGCAGGACTAGCAACAGATACGCAGTATTTT.

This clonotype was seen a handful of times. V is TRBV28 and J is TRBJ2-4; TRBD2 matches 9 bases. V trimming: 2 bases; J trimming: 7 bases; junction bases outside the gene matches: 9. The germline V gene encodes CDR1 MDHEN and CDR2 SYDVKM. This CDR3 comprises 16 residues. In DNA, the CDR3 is TGTGCCAGCAGTTTAGGCGGGGGGGCCTTTCGCAACATTCAGTACTTC. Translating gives CASSLGGGAFRNIQYF.

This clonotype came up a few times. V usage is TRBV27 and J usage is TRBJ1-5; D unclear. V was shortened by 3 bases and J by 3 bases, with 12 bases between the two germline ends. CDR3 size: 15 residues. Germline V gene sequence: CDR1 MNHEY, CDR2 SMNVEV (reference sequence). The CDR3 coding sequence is TGTGCCAGCAGTTTCGAAGGCATGGACAATCAGCCCCAGCATTTT. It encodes CASSFEGMDNQPQHF.

CDR3 in DNA: TGTGCCAGCCGGTGGACAGACATAAGAACTGAAGCTTTCTTT. Its translation is CASRWTDIRTEAFF. The chain carries TRBV7-2 and TRBJ1-1; a possible D gene is TRBD1 (6 bases). This CDR3 is 14 amino acids long. Germline lookup yields CDR1 SGHTA and CDR2 FQGNSA. With 8 bases removed from V and 5 bases from J, the gap between germline ends came to 18 bases.

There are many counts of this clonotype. DNA of the CDR3: TGTGCCAGCAGTCTCCGGGACAGGGGGGAAGCTTTCTTT. Translating gives CASSLRDRGEAFF. The chain combines TRBV12-3 or TRBV12-4 with TRBJ1-1; TRBD1 matches at 11 bases. V trimming: 5 bases; J trimming: 8 bases; junction bases outside the gene matches: 4. The CDR3 is 13 residues long.

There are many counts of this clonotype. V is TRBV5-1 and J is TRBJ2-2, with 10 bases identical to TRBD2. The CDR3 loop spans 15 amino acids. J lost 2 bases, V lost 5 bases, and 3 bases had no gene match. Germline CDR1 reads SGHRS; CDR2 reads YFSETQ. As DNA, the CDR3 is TGCGCCAGCAGACCTAGCGGGGGAAACACCGGGGAGCTGTTTTTT. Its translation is CASRPSGGNTGELFF.

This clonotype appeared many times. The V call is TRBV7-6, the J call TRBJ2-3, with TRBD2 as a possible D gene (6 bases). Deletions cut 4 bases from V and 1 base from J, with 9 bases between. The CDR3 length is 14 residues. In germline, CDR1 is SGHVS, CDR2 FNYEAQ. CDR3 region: CASSWGGGTDTQYF. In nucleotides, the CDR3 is TGTGCCAGCAGCTGGGGCGGGGGCACAGATACGCAGTATTTT. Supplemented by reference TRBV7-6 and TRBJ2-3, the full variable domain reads GAGVSQSPRYKVTKRGQDVALRCDPISGHVSLYWYRQALGQGPEFLTYFNYEAQQDKSGLPNDRFSAERPEGSISTLTIQRTEQRDSAMYRCASSWGGGTDTQYFGPGTRLTVL.

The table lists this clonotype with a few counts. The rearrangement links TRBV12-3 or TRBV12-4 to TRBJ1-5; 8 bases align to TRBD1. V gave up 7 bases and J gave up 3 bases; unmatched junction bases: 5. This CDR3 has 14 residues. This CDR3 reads CASNRQGPNQPQHF. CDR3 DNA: TGTGCCAGCAATCGACAGGGGCCCAATCAGCCCCAGCATTTT.